The 25 T cell receptor beta chains reported below all come from one sample, sequenced in a study of PD-1 blockade in mismatch repair-deficient tumors. Sequenced by immunoSEQ multiplex PCR; TCRdb stores in-frame clones only, minus some. In the table there are roughly 40,000 clones, 70% to 90% of which are singletons. The specimen was peripheral blood, collected about 76 weeks after starting pembrolizumab. The receptor set was obtained from an adult with mismatch repair-deficient cancer.

This clone was detected once. The chain carries TRBV28 and TRBJ1-5; 7 bases are shared with TRBD1. This CDR3 has 15 residues. The V and J ends lost 7 bases and 7 bases, in that order; junction bases with no gene match: 13. Germline loops: CDR1 MDHEN, CDR2 SYDVKM. CDR3: CASNVLRDSAQPQHF. The CDR3, as DNA: TGTGCCAGCAACGTCCTCCGGGACAGCGCCCAGCCCCAGCATTTT. Looking up the rest from reference TRBV28 and TRBJ1-5 gives the full variable domain: DVKVTQSSRYLVKRTGEKVFLECVQDMDHENMFWYRQDPGLGLRLIYFSYDVKMKEKGDIPEGYSVSREKKERFSLILESASTNQTSMYLCASNVLRDSAQPQHFGDGTRLSIL.

The rearrangement uses TRBV6-5 and TRBJ2-5, with 8 bases lining up with TRBD1. CDR1 and CDR2 (germline): MNHEY, SVGAGI. This CDR3 contains 14 residues. With 6 bases clipped from V and 5 bases from J, the junction kept 8 bases outside the gene matches. The CDR3 spells CASSQDRAGETQYF. CDR3 coding DNA: TGTGCCAGCAGCCAGGACAGGGCCGGGGAGACCCAGTACTTC.

The gene calls are TRBV6-6 and TRBJ2-5, with D unresolved. With 0 bases removed from V and 2 bases from J, the gap between germline ends came to 10 bases. This CDR3 contains 15 residues. In germline, CDR1 is MNHNY, CDR2 SVGAGI (reference sequence). The CDR3 DNA follows: TGTGCCAGCAGTTACTCGAGGTCTAAACAAGAGACCCAGTACTTC. Its protein product is CASSYSRSKQETQYF.

V usage is TRBV9 and J usage is TRBJ1-1, with 7 nucleotides matching TRBD1. The CDR3 extends over 13 amino acids. J was trimmed by 3 bases and V by 3 bases; bases with no gene match: 2. CDR1 is SGDLS, CDR2 YYNGEE, per germline. CDR3 sequence: CASSGQGYTEAFF. The DNA of the CDR3 is TGTGCCAGCAGCGGACAGGGTTACACTGAAGCTTTCTTT.

The chain uses TRBV6-6 and TRBJ2-3; D possibly corresponds to TRBD2 (7 bases). V lost 5 bases, J lost 2 bases, and 17 bases lay in between. The CDR3 spans 16 residues. Germline loops: CDR1 MNHNY, CDR2 SVGAGI (reference sequence). The CDR3 nucleotides are TGTGCCAGCAGTCCAGGAAGGGCGGGGGCCACAGATACGCAGTATTTT. Protein: CASSPGRAGATDTQYF.

The J gene is TRBJ2-1, the V gene TRBV18; 7 nucleotides align to TRBD2. The CDR3 extends over 14 amino acids. Germline values: CDR1 KGHSH, CDR2 LQKENI. Trimming took 8 bases from V and 4 from J; bases not matched to a gene: 8. In DNA, the CDR3 is TGTGCCAGCGCCACAAGCGGGGATTACAATGAGCAGTTCTTC. This gives the protein CASATSGDYNEQFF.

In its sample, this clone was seen once. CDR3 in DNA: TGTGCCAGCAAGGGGACAGGGCGATTGAACACTGAAGCTTTCTTT. Encoded protein: CASKGTGRLNTEAFF. The rearrangement joins TRBV7-9 to TRBJ1-1; 9 nucleotides align to TRBD1. Germline assignment: CDR1 SEHNR and CDR2 FQNEAQ (reference sequence). V shed 7 bases and J 0 bases; nucleotides not matched to a gene: 6. This CDR3 comprises 15 residues.

The chain joins TRBV19 to TRBJ1-1; 10 bases are shared with TRBD1. The CDR3 is made up of 14 amino acids. Trimming took 7 bases from V and 4 from J; bases not matched to a gene: 6. CDR1 and CDR2 (germline): LNHDA, SQIVND (reference sequence). CDR3 DNA sequence: TGTGCCAGTACCGACAGGGGGCTGAGCACTGAAGCTTTCTTT. Its protein product is CASTDRGLSTEAFF.

As to this clone: Sequence at one end of the junction differs from germline and may be a read error. The rearrangement links TRBV5-1 to TRBJ2-5, with D unclear. Germline loops: CDR1 SGHRS, CDR2 YFSETQ. The CDR3 loop spans 11 amino acids. The CDR3 loop is CASSLQGTQYF. For the CDR3, the DNA is TGCGCCAGCAGCTTGCAAGGGACCCAGTACTTC.

This clone has more than one count but fewer than ten. V is TRBV5-5 and J is TRBJ2-7; D possibly corresponds to TRBD2 (5 bases). The length of the CDR3 is 14 residues. Germline V gene lookup returns CDR1 SGHKS and CDR2 YYEKEE (reference sequence). The V end was cut by 0 bases, the J end by 5 bases, with 12 bases between. This chain's CDR3 is CASSLVPSGNEQYF. CDR3 DNA: TGTGCCAGCAGCTTGGTCCCTTCGGGGAACGAGCAGTACTTC.

V usage is TRBV5-1 and J usage is TRBJ2-1; D perhaps matches TRBD1 (5 bases). The CDR3 extends over 17 amino acids. Germline assignment: CDR1 SGHRS and CDR2 YFSETQ. Deletions cut 1 base from V and 9 bases from J, with 23 bases between. This CDR3 is CASSLRRPGLVGTEQFF. CDR3 nucleotides: TGCGCCAGCAGCTTGAGAAGGCCAGGGCTTGTAGGTACTGAGCAGTTCTTC.

The chain couples TRBV19 to TRBJ2-7; D is tentatively TRBD1 or TRBD2 (5 bases each). Trimming stripped 6 bases from V and 0 bases from J, with 12 bases between. The CDR3 runs 14 residues. In germline, CDR1 is LNHDA, CDR2 SQIVND (reference sequence). The CDR3 protein is CASSAGTSSYEQYF. CDR3 sequence (DNA): TGTGCCAGTAGCGCCGGGACCAGCTCCTACGAGCAGTACTTC.

This sequence joins TRBV7-2 and TRBJ2-7, with D possibly TRBD2 on 5 matching bases. The CDR3 spans 15 residues. Germline-derived CDR1 and CDR2 are SGHTA and FQGNSA. Between the trimmed V and J ends, which lost 5 bases and 0 bases, there was a span of 14 bases. The CDR3 DNA follows: TGTGCCAGCAGCCCCAGGACTGTGAGCTCCTACGAGCAGTACTTC. Its translation is CASSPRTVSSYEQYF.

This chain links TRBV5-6 with TRBJ2-1; the match to TRBD2 covers 8 bases. The CDR3 consists of 15 residues. V dropped 3 bases and J dropped 7; count of bases not matched to a gene: 9. The V gene's germline CDR1 is SGHDT and CDR2 YYEEEE. The CDR3 sequence: CASSWEAGEVNEQFF. The DNA of the CDR3 is TGTGCCAGCAGCTGGGAAGCGGGAGAAGTAAATGAGCAGTTCTTC.

This rearrangement joins TRBV11-3 to TRBJ2-3; 13 positions match TRBD2. CDR3 length equals 18 residues. With V trimmed by 1 base and J by 6 bases, 10 bases remained unmatched. Germline V gives CDR1 SGHNT, CDR2 YENEEA. The CDR3 loop reads CASSLGEPGLAGSDTQYF. The CDR3 DNA reads TGTGCCAGCAGCTTAGGGGAACCGGGACTAGCGGGATCGGATACGCAGTATTTT.

The chain carries TRBV27 and TRBJ2-1, with D possibly matching TRBD2 (6 bases). The germline V gene has CDR1 MNHEY and CDR2 SMNVEV (reference sequence). This CDR3 has 12 residues. V lost 6 bases and J 7 bases, leaving 10 bases between the germline ends. DNA for the CDR3: TGTGCCAGCAGGTCAAGCGGGAATGAGCAGTTCTTC. Its protein is CASRSSGNEQFF.

CDR3 nucleotides: TGCGCCAGCAGCCAAGTCCCGGGCCAGGGGACGAACAATGAGCAGTTCTTC. It encodes CASSQVPGQGTNNEQFF. The genes are TRBV4-1 and TRBJ2-1; possibly TRBD1 for D (6 bases). The CDR3 loop spans 17 amino acids. The V end was cut by 1 base, the J end by 5 bases, with 18 bases between. In germline, CDR1 is MGHRA, CDR2 YSYEKL.

This chain uses TRBV9 with TRBJ2-3, with TRBD2 identical over 10 bases. Germline V lookup: CDR1 SGDLS, CDR2 YYNGEE. J was trimmed by 3 bases and V by 0 bases; bases with no gene match: 10. This CDR3 has 18 amino acids. The CDR3 protein is CASSVGGSSGSFTDTQYF. The CDR3 DNA follows: TGTGCCAGCAGCGTAGGGGGCTCTAGCGGGAGCTTTACAGATACGCAGTATTTT. The entire variable domain, with the rest obtained from reference TRBV9 and TRBJ2-3, is as follows: DSGVTQTPKHLITATGQRVTLRCSPRSGDLSVYWYQQSLDQGLQFLIQYYNGEERAKGNILERFSAQQFPDLHSELNLSSLELGDSALYFCASSVGGSSGSFTDTQYFGPGTRLTVL.

In this sample, this clone turned up once. The V and J genes are TRBV18 and TRBJ1-1, with TRBD1 identical over 9 bases. The CDR3 has 15 residues. With 4 bases clipped from V and 5 bases from J, the junction kept 8 bases outside the gene matches. Germline values: CDR1 KGHSH, CDR2 LQKENI. The DNA of the CDR3 is TGTGCCAGCTCACAGGGACAGGGAGAATGGACTGAAGCTTTCTTT. It specifies CASSQGQGEWTEAFF.

The gene calls are TRBV19 and TRBJ1-1; D is perhaps TRBD1 (5 bases). Germline loops: CDR1 LNHDA, CDR2 SQIVND (reference sequence). This CDR3 is 13 amino acids long. The V and J ends lost 5 bases and 4 bases respectively, with 11 bases between them. For the CDR3, the DNA is TGTGCCAGTAGTTCATGGGGGGGCACTGAAGCTTTCTTT. It translates to CASSSWGGTEAFF.

This rearrangement joins TRBV6-6 to TRBJ2-7, with 11 bases lining up with TRBD1. CDR3 length equals 15 residues. Unmatched junction bases numbered 2, after V lost 2 bases and J lost 2 bases. Germline CDR1 is MNHNY and CDR2 is SVGAGI (reference sequence). The CDR3 sequence: CASSYQGQGAYEQYF. The DNA for the CDR3 is TGTGCCAGCAGTTACCAGGGACAGGGGGCCTACGAGCAGTACTTC.

Comments on this clone: Compared with germline, one end of the junction differs, possibly owing to a read error. This chain connects TRBV7-7 to TRBJ2-3; D is undetermined. The germline CDR1 and CDR2 sequences are SSHAT and FNYEAQ (reference sequence). The CDR3 contains 13 residues. As DNA, the CDR3 is TGTGCTAGCAGCATAGGCCGACTAGATACGCAGTATTTT. It yields the protein CASSIGRLDTQYF.

The chain carries TRBV14 and TRBJ1-2; possible D gene TRBD1, 6 bases. The CDR3 is 13 amino acids. Trimming pared 2 bases from V and 4 bases from J, leaving 8 bases between. Looked up from germline, CDR1 is SGHDN and CDR2 is FVKESK. The CDR3 DNA follows: TGTGCCAGCAGCCAACGAGGGGGCTATGGCTACACCTTC. Translating gives CASSQRGGYGYTF.

The chain employs TRBV11-3 and TRBJ2-3; either TRBD1 or TRBD2 may supply D (5 bases each). This CDR3 spans 17 amino acids. Germline values: CDR1 SGHNT, CDR2 YENEEA. V dropped 4 bases and J dropped 4 bases, with 21 bases sitting between them. CDR3 sequence reads: CASSSGAKGTLPDTQYF. CDR3 nucleotide sequence: TGTGCCAGCAGCTCTGGGGCAAAGGGGACCCTGCCAGATACGCAGTATTTT.

The V gene is TRBV11-2, the J gene TRBJ1-1; no definite D call. The CDR3 totals 16 residues. With 4 bases removed from V and 1 base from J, the gap between germline ends came to 16 bases. The V gene's germline CDR1 is SGHAT and CDR2 FQNNGV. The CDR3 loop is CASSYRPGGENTEAFF. Written as DNA, the CDR3 is TGTGCCAGCAGCTACCGGCCGGGTGGGGAGAACACTGAAGCTTTCTTT. The full variable domain, its missing parts supplied by reference TRBV11-2 and TRBJ1-1, is EAGVAQSPRYKIIEKRQSVAFWCNPISGHATLYWYQQILGQGPKLLIQFQNNGVVDDSQLPKDRFSAERLKGVDSTLKIQPAKLEDSAVYLCASSYRPGGENTEAFFGQGTRLTVV.